The 20 T cell receptor beta chains below all came from one sample that was sequenced in a study of shared clonotypes between healthy human individuals. TCRdb keeps only in-frame clones here, not all; method: immunoSEQ multiplex PCR. The table shows about 1 million clones, with 65% to 80% occurring only once. Sequencing used memory CD4+ T cells sorted from blood. Specified subset: CD45RA-negative fraction. The source of these receptors is a man between 18 and 35 years old in good health.

The genes are TRBV4-1 and TRBJ2-2; D is undetermined. V was cut by 0 bases and J by 6 bases, with 8 bases left in between. This CDR3 has 14 amino acids. Germline loops: CDR1 MGHRA, CDR2 YSYEKL. Here the CDR3 DNA reads TGCGCCAGCAGCCAAGATGTTACAGCCGGGGAGCTGTTTTTT. It specifies CASSQDVTAGELFF.

J is TRBJ2-7 and V is TRBV7-9; possibly TRBD2 for D (5 bases). CDR1 SEHNR and CDR2 FQNEAQ come from the germline V gene (reference sequence). V lost 4 bases, J lost 6 bases, and 10 bases lay in between. The CDR3 covers 12 residues. The CDR3 sequence: CASSYGMAEQYF. The CDR3 region has the DNA TGTGCCAGCAGCTACGGGATGGCCGAGCAGTACTTC.

V is TRBV9 and J is TRBJ2-7, with D perhaps being TRBD1 or TRBD2 (5 bases each). V dropped 4 bases and J dropped 0 bases, with 20 bases sitting between them. Germline V gene lookup returns CDR1 SGDLS and CDR2 YYNGEE. CDR3 length equals 17 residues. The CDR3 sequence is CASSPPPSGPSSYEQYF. The DNA for the CDR3 is TGTGCCAGCAGCCCCCCCCCGTCGGGACCGTCCTCCTACGAGCAGTACTTC.

This clone appeared a few times. The genes are TRBV2 and TRBJ1-2, with D tentatively TRBD1 (6 bases). This CDR3 spans 16 amino acids. With 7 bases removed from V and 2 bases from J, the gap between germline ends came to 20 bases. The V gene's germline CDR1 is SNHLY and CDR2 FYNNEI. The CDR3 region is CASIRTAGARNYGYTF. The CDR3 coding sequence is TGTGCCAGCATCAGAACAGCGGGGGCGCGGAACTATGGCTACACCTTC.

The CDR3 sequence is CAISRQPNYGYTF. The CDR3 DNA follows: TGTGCCATCAGCAGACAACCTAACTATGGCTACACCTTC. V usage is TRBV10-3 and J usage is TRBJ1-2, with D hard to call. The CDR3 spans 13 residues. V lost 6 bases and J lost 0, with 8 bases in between. The germline V gene has CDR1 ENHRY and CDR2 SYGVKD.

The V gene is TRBV13, the J gene TRBJ1-1; no definite D call. The CDR3 is 18 amino acids. Germline loops: CDR1 PRHDT, CDR2 FYEKMQ (reference sequence). V was cut by 4 bases and J by 3 bases, with 24 bases left in between. CDR3 in amino acids: CASSSRARFRLIDTEAFF. The CDR3 DNA reads TGTGCCAGCAGCTCCCGGGCCCGTTTCAGGCTAATAGACACTGAAGCTTTCTTT.

The chain uses TRBV7-9 and TRBJ2-7; weak D call: TRBD1 (6 bases). The CDR3 contains 14 residues. The germline V gene has CDR1 SEHNR and CDR2 FQNEAQ (reference sequence). Trimming took 5 bases from V and 2 from J, leaving 13 bases between them. The CDR3 reads CASSRLQGTYEQYF. In DNA, the CDR3 is TGTGCCAGCAGCCGGCTACAGGGTACCTACGAGCAGTACTTC.

In this sample, this clone turned up a few times. In DNA, the CDR3 is TGCAGCGTTGATTTGTGGCAGTTTGGCACTGAAGCTTTCTTT. Residues: CSVDLWQFGTEAFF. V is TRBV29-1 and J is TRBJ1-1; the D is unclear. Germline values: CDR1 SQVTM, CDR2 ANQGSEA. CDR3 size: 14 residues. With 3 bases removed from V and 4 bases from J, the gap between germline ends came to 15 bases.

The gene calls are TRBV5-1 and TRBJ2-2, with TRBD2 identical over 7 bases. V lost 0 bases and J lost 7; bases outside the gene matches: 6. The CDR3 has 15 residues. Per germline, CDR1 SGHRS and CDR2 YFSETQ. CDR3 amino acids: CASSLEVAGHGELFF. The CDR3 bases are TGCGCCAGCAGCTTGGAGGTAGCGGGCCACGGGGAGCTGTTTTTT.

V and J are TRBV11-3 and TRBJ2-7; tentative D call: TRBD1 (5 bases). The CDR3 runs to 16 residues. CDR1 is SGHNT and CDR2 is YENEEA in the germline V gene. Trimming removed 1 base at V and 2 bases at J, with 15 bases between. CDR3 protein: CASSLGGGSRAYEQYF. DNA for the CDR3: TGTGCCAGCAGCTTAGGGGGCGGCAGCAGAGCCTACGAGCAGTACTTC.

This rearrangement joins TRBV7-8 to TRBJ1-1, with D possibly being TRBD1 (5 bases). The CDR3 is 14 amino acids. CDR1 SGHVS and CDR2 FQNEAQ come from the germline V gene. Trimming removed 3 bases at V and 2 bases at J, with 10 bases between. The CDR3 loop is CASSFDRVNTEAFF. The CDR3 DNA reads as TGTGCCAGCAGCTTTGACAGAGTAAACACTGAAGCTTTCTTT.

This sequence joins TRBV2 and TRBJ2-3; 8 bases map to TRBD2. The CDR3 extends over 16 amino acids. V shed 4 bases, J shed 4 bases, and the junction held 10 bases outside the gene matches. Germline CDR1 SNHLY, CDR2 FYNNEI. DNA of the CDR3: TGTGCCAGCAGTGGCATACGGGGGGGCTCCCCAGATACGCAGTATTTT. Its translation is CASSGIRGGSPDTQYF. The full variable domain, completed using reference TRBV2 and TRBJ2-3, is EPEVTQTPSHQVTQMGQEVILRCVPISNHLYFYWYRQILGQKVEFLVSFYNNEISEKSEIFDDQFSVERPDGSNFTLKIRSTKLEDSAMYFCASSGIRGGSPDTQYFGPGTRLTVL.

The V gene is TRBV2, the J gene TRBJ2-2, with TRBD1 matching 10 bases. CDR1 SNHLY and CDR2 FYNNEI come from the germline V gene. The CDR3 sequence is 17 residues long. The V segment lost 2 bases and the J segment 5 bases; nucleotides outside the gene matches: 8. This chain's CDR3 is CASSEPPDRGLTGELFF. The CDR3 DNA follows: TGTGCCAGCAGTGAACCACCCGACAGGGGGCTGACCGGGGAGCTGTTTTTT.

This chain uses TRBV2 with TRBJ1-1; D call uncertain. Germline V gene lookup returns CDR1 SNHLY and CDR2 FYNNEI. The CDR3 consists of 16 residues. V shed 7 bases and J shed 4 bases, with 22 bases lying between them. The CDR3 protein is CASILFFGGGGTEAFF. DNA for the CDR3: TGTGCCAGCATACTTTTTTTCGGAGGCGGTGGCACTGAAGCTTTCTTT.

Turning to this clone: Other DNA sequences of this sample code for an identical CDR3. CDR3 sequence (DNA): TGTGCCTGGGGACAGGGGGAGCGCCAGCCCCAGCATTTT. Amino acids: CAWGQGERQPQHF. The rearrangement uses TRBV30 and TRBJ1-5; 10 positions agree with TRBD1. Germline V gene data show CDR1 as GTSNPN and CDR2 as SVGIG (reference sequence). V gave up 5 bases and J gave up 7 bases; unmatched junction bases: 5. The CDR3 runs to 13 residues.

J is TRBJ2-5 and V is TRBV5-1; D is undetermined. Per germline, CDR1 SGHRS and CDR2 YFSETQ. Trimming took 7 bases from V and 2 from J, leaving 21 bases between them. The CDR3 totals 16 residues. The chain's CDR3 is CASALSDTHSQETQYF. CDR3 DNA sequence: TGCGCCAGCGCTCTCTCGGATACTCACAGTCAAGAGACCCAGTACTTC.

The chain combines TRBV19 with TRBJ1-5, with TRBD1 as a possible D gene (5 bases). The V and J ends lost 6 bases and 7 bases respectively, with 16 bases between them. CDR1 LNHDA and CDR2 SQIVND come from the germline V gene (reference sequence). CDR3 length: 14 residues. The DNA for the CDR3 is TGTGCCAGTAGGCCCCCGGGGGGGGTCCAGCCCCAGCATTTT. Translation gives CASRPPGGVQPQHF.

The CDR3 bases are TGTGCCAGCAGCTTAGAACCTAGGTACGAGCAGTACTTC. It codes for CASSLEPRYEQYF. The rearrangement uses TRBV7-2 and TRBJ2-7; D is undetermined. In germline, CDR1 is SGHTA, CDR2 FQGNSA. The CDR3 covers 13 residues. With 1 base removed from V and 4 bases from J, the gap between germline ends came to 8 bases.

A single count supports this clone. The CDR3 protein is CSVERGNTIYF. The CDR3 nucleotides are TGCAGCGTTGAGAGGGGAAACACCATATATTTT. The V call is TRBV29-1, the J call TRBJ1-3; D unresolved. Germline assignment: CDR1 SQVTM and CDR2 ANQGSEA. V was pared by 3 bases and J by 4 bases, with 4 bases between. This CDR3 spans 11 amino acids.

This clone has just a few counts. The chain uses TRBV15 and TRBJ1-1; 7 bases are shared with TRBD1. This CDR3 has 15 residues. V trimming: 5 bases; J trimming: 5 bases; junction bases outside the gene matches: 11. Germline V gives CDR1 LNHNV, CDR2 YYDKDF (reference sequence). The CDR3 loop reads CATSVLQGGGTEAFF. The CDR3 DNA follows: TGTGCCACCAGCGTACTTCAGGGGGGAGGAACTGAAGCTTTCTTT.